Listed below are T cell receptor beta chains from one sample, sequenced in a study of OX40 agonist ivuxolimab in advanced cancers. Method: immunoSEQ multiplex PCR; TCRdb's copy keeps in-frame clones and lacks some. The table lists tens of thousands of clones, around 90% of them singletons. The sample here was CD4+ or CD8+ T cells sorted from blood, taken in a trial of the OX40 agonist ivuxolimab. The receptors originated from an adult with an advanced solid tumor such as melanoma, head and neck, liver or kidney cancer. The CDR3 runs from the conserved cysteine through the conserved F or W. The D gene is left open where the match is weak. The size entry is marked missing in some rows and otherwise reads once, few, many or a size class.

clone size: .; V gene: TRBV27; D gene: .; J gene: TRBJ1-1; CDR3 protein: CASSPDKMNTEAFF; CDR3 DNA: TGTGCCAGCAGTCCGGACAAAATGAACACTGAAGCTTTCTTT
clone size: .; V gene: TRBV14; D gene: .; J gene: TRBJ2-7; CDR3 protein: CASSQDWASYEQYF; CDR3 DNA: TGTGCCAGCAGCCAAGATTGGGCTTCCTACGAGCAGTACTTC
clone size: .; V gene: TRBV28; D gene: TRBD1; J gene: TRBJ2-6; CDR3 protein: CASRRTGGSGANVLTF; CDR3 DNA: TGTGCCAGCAGACGTACAGGGGGCTCTGGGGCCAACGTCCTGACTTTC
clone size: once; V gene: TRBV9; D gene: TRBD1; J gene: TRBJ2-2; CDR3 protein: CASSPSGGTLNTGELFF; CDR3 DNA: TGTGCCAGCAGCCCATCAGGGGGAACCCTGAACACCGGGGAGCTGTTTTTT
clone size: .; V gene: TRBV6-6; D gene: .; J gene: TRBJ2-7; CDR3 protein: CASSRDTTYEQYF; CDR3 DNA: TGTGCCAGCAGTCGGGACACAACCTACGAGCAGTACTTC
clone size: .; V gene: TRBV5-1; D gene: TRBD2; J gene: TRBJ2-2; CDR3 protein: CASSTLAGDLGELFF; CDR3 DNA: TGCGCCAGCAGCACCTTAGCGGGAGATTTGGGGGAGCTGTTTTTT
clone size: .; V gene: TRBV7-2; D gene: TRBD1; J gene: TRBJ1-5; CDR3 protein: CASSLGQGYSNQPQHF; CDR3 DNA: TGTGCCAGCAGCTTAGGACAGGGATATAGCAATCAGCCCCAGCATTTT
clone size: .; V gene: TRBV7-3; D gene: TRBD1; J gene: TRBJ2-1; CDR3 protein: CASSLAYTGVWNEQFF; CDR3 DNA: TGTGCCAGCAGCTTAGCTTATACAGGGGTTTGGAATGAGCAGTTCTTC
clone size: .; V gene: TRBV30; D gene: .; J gene: TRBJ2-3; CDR3 protein: CAWSAPGGQYF; CDR3 DNA: TGTGCCTGGAGTGCCCCAGGCGGGCAGTATTTT
clone size: .; V gene: TRBV5-4; D gene: .; J gene: TRBJ2-2; CDR3 protein: CASSLQGNTGELFF; CDR3 DNA: TGTGCCAGCAGCTTGCAGGGTAACACCGGGGAGCTGTTTTTT
clone size: .; V gene: TRBV29-1; D gene: TRBD2; J gene: TRBJ2-3; CDR3 protein: CSVDSSGSTDTQYF; CDR3 DNA: TGCAGCGTTGATTCTAGCGGGAGCACAGATACGCAGTATTTT
clone size: .; V gene: TRBV19; D gene: .; J gene: TRBJ2-2; CDR3 protein: CASSIKGAGELFF; CDR3 DNA: TGTGCCAGTAGTATAAAAGGTGCCGGGGAGCTGTTTTTT
clone size: .; V gene: TRBV7-8; D gene: .; J gene: TRBJ2-7; CDR3 protein: CASSFGQFYEQYF; CDR3 DNA: TGTGCCAGCAGCTTCGGACAGTTTTACGAGCAGTACTTC
clone size: .; V gene: TRBV30; D gene: .; J gene: TRBJ2-2; CDR3 protein: CAWSTGKDTGELFF; CDR3 DNA: TGTGCCTGGAGTACCGGGAAGGACACCGGGGAGCTGTTTTTT
clone size: .; V gene: TRBV5-1; D gene: .; J gene: TRBJ2-2; CDR3 protein: CASSLAGPDTGELFF; CDR3 DNA: TGCGCCAGCAGCTTGGCGGGACCCGACACCGGGGAGCTGTTTTTT
clone size: .; V gene: TRBV6-5; D gene: TRBD1; J gene: TRBJ2-7; CDR3 protein: CASSLGGTGSYEQYF; CDR3 DNA: TGTGCCAGCAGTCTGGGGGGGACAGGGAGTTACGAGCAGTACTTC
clone size: .; V gene: TRBV18; D gene: .; J gene: TRBJ2-3; CDR3 protein: CASSPNGWYNTDTQYF; CDR3 DNA: TGTGCCAGCTCACCGAACGGCTGGTATAACACAGATACGCAGTATTTT
clone size: .; V gene: TRBV7-6; D gene: TRBD2; J gene: TRBJ2-7; CDR3 protein: CASSTSSGIVSYEQYF; CDR3 DNA: TGTGCCAGCAGTACCTCTAGCGGGATCGTCTCCTACGAGCAGTACTTC
clone size: .; V gene: TRBV19; D gene: .; J gene: TRBJ1-2; CDR3 protein: CASRIRWGPPSNYGYTF; CDR3 DNA: TGTGCCAGTAGGATCCGATGGGGGCCCCCTTCTAACTATGGCTACACCTTC
clone size: .; V gene: TRBV7-2; D gene: .; J gene: TRBJ2-7; CDR3 protein: CASSLAGASSYEQYF; CDR3 DNA: TGTGCCAGCAGCTTAGCGGGGGCGAGCTCCTACGAGCAGTACTTC
clone size: once; V gene: TRBV27; D gene: TRBD2; J gene: TRBJ2-3; CDR3 protein: CASRLNSGINTDTQYF; CDR3 DNA: TGTGCCAGCCGATTAAATAGCGGGATCAACACAGATACGCAGTATTTT
clone size: .; V gene: TRBV5-1; D gene: .; J gene: TRBJ2-3; CDR3 protein: CASTLSPGLFTDTQYF; CDR3 DNA: TGCGCCAGCACCCTATCCCCGGGACTTTTCACAGATACGCAGTATTTT
clone size: .; V gene: TRBV9; D gene: TRBD2; J gene: TRBJ2-3; CDR3 protein: CASAGTRYADTQYF; CDR3 DNA: TGTGCCAGCGCTGGGACTAGGTACGCAGATACGCAGTATTTT
clone size: .; V gene: TRBV6-5; D gene: .; J gene: TRBJ2-1; CDR3 protein: CASSYTLGLNNEQFF; CDR3 DNA: TGTGCCAGCAGTTACACTCTGGGTCTGAACAATGAGCAGTTCTTC
clone size: .; V gene: TRBV5-1; D gene: .; J gene: TRBJ2-6; CDR3 protein: CASRRDIGSGANVLTF; CDR3 DNA: TGCGCCAGCAGGAGGGACATTGGCTCTGGGGCCAACGTCCTGACTTTC
clone size: .; V gene: TRBV5-5; D gene: .; J gene: TRBJ2-3; CDR3 protein: CASSPRTGTDTQYF; CDR3 DNA: TGTGCCAGCAGCCCGCGGACAGGCACAGATACGCAGTATTTT
clone size: .; V gene: TRBV19; D gene: .; J gene: TRBJ1-2; CDR3 protein: CASSTAFRGYGYTF; CDR3 DNA: TGTGCCAGTAGTACGGCGTTTAGGGGATATGGCTACACCTTC
clone size: .; V gene: TRBV4-1; D gene: .; J gene: TRBJ2-2; CDR3 protein: CASSQDRLPGELFF; CDR3 DNA: TGCGCCAGCAGCCAAGATAGGCTTCCCGGGGAGCTGTTTTTT
clone size: .; V gene: TRBV21-1; D gene: .; J gene: TRBJ2-1; CDR3 protein: CASTGDSGNEQFF; CDR3 DNA: TGTGCCAGCACCGGTGATAGTGGCAATGAGCAGTTCTTC
clone size: .; V gene: TRBV6-4; D gene: TRBD2; J gene: TRBJ2-1; CDR3 protein: CASSLELAGEGNEQFF; CDR3 DNA: TGTGCCAGCAGTCTAGAACTAGCGGGAGAGGGCAATGAGCAGTTCTTC
clone size: .; V gene: TRBV9; D gene: .; J gene: TRBJ2-3; CDR3 protein: CASSVAPGRPGTDTQYF; CDR3 DNA: TGTGCCAGCAGCGTAGCGCCAGGACGCCCAGGCACAGATACGCAGTATTTT
clone size: .; V gene: TRBV11-3; D gene: TRBD2; J gene: TRBJ2-7; CDR3 protein: CASAGDPYEQYF; CDR3 DNA: TGTGCTTCAGCGGGAGACCCCTACGAGCAGTACTTC
clone size: .; V gene: TRBV5-5; D gene: .; J gene: TRBJ2-7; CDR3 protein: CASSPTGPSYEQYF; CDR3 DNA: TGTGCCAGCAGCCCGACAGGCCCCTCCTACGAGCAGTACTTC
clone size: .; V gene: TRBV2; D gene: .; J gene: TRBJ1-2; CDR3 protein: CASCRTSPNYGYTF; CDR3 DNA: TGTGCCAGCTGCAGGACATCCCCTAACTATGGCTACACCTTC
clone size: .; V gene: TRBV4-2; D gene: TRBD1; J gene: TRBJ2-5; CDR3 protein: CASSQDGQGEETQYF; CDR3 DNA: TGTGCCAGCAGCCAAGATGGACAGGGGGAAGAGACCCAGTACTTC
clone size: .; V gene: TRBV5-4; D gene: .; J gene: TRBJ1-2; CDR3 protein: CASSLETSYGYTF; CDR3 DNA: TGTGCCAGCAGCTTGGAGACAAGCTATGGCTACACCTTC
clone size: .; V gene: TRBV28; D gene: .; J gene: TRBJ2-2; CDR3 protein: CASSLAYPGELFF; CDR3 DNA: TGTGCCAGCAGTTTAGCTTACCCCGGGGAGCTGTTTTTT
clone size: .; V gene: TRBV10-3; D gene: TRBD2; J gene: TRBJ2-1; CDR3 protein: CAIRDLAGEYNEQFF; CDR3 DNA: TGTGCCATCAGAGACCTAGCGGGAGAATACAATGAGCAGTTCTTC
clone size: .; V gene: TRBV6-6; D gene: .; J gene: TRBJ2-5; CDR3 protein: CASRWRETQYF; CDR3 DNA: TGTGCCAGCAGGTGGAGGGAGACCCAGTACTTC
clone size: .; V gene: TRBV4-3; D gene: .; J gene: TRBJ2-3; CDR3 protein: CASSQDGGLNTDTQYF; CDR3 DNA: TGCGCCAGCAGCCAAGATGGGGGACTTAACACAGATACGCAGTATTTT
clone size: .; V gene: TRBV7-8; D gene: TRBD1; J gene: TRBJ2-5; CDR3 protein: CASSFTTGEETQYF; CDR3 DNA: TGTGCCAGCAGCTTCACGACAGGGGAAGAGACCCAGTACTTC
clone size: .; V gene: TRBV5-4; D gene: TRBD1; J gene: TRBJ2-7; CDR3 protein: CASSGGQATYEQYF; CDR3 DNA: TGTGCCAGCAGCGGTGGACAGGCCACCTACGAGCAGTACTTC
clone size: .; V gene: TRBV6-6; D gene: .; J gene: TRBJ1-2; CDR3 protein: CASSYPIGGYTF; CDR3 DNA: TGTGCCAGCAGTTACCCCATAGGGGGCTACACCTTC
clone size: .; V gene: TRBV7-3; D gene: .; J gene: TRBJ2-1; CDR3 protein: CASSEVGGLGRNEQFF; CDR3 DNA: TGTGCCAGCAGCGAAGTTGGGGGGCTTGGTAGGAATGAGCAGTTCTTC
clone size: .; V gene: TRBV28; D gene: .; J gene: TRBJ1-1; CDR3 protein: CASSLGAGRRTEAFF; CDR3 DNA: TGTGCCAGCAGTTTGGGGGCAGGGCGGCGAACTGAAGCTTTCTTT
clone size: .; V gene: TRBV11-1; D gene: TRBD2; J gene: TRBJ2-5; CDR3 protein: CASSSERTSGWTETQYF; CDR3 DNA: TGTGCCAGCAGCTCGGAAAGGACTAGCGGTTGGACGGAGACCCAGTACTTC
clone size: .; V gene: TRBV9; D gene: TRBD1; J gene: TRBJ2-2; CDR3 protein: CASSETGGNTGELFF; CDR3 DNA: TGTGCCAGCAGCGAGACAGGGGGTAACACCGGGGAGCTGTTTTTT
clone size: once; V gene: TRBV7-6; D gene: .; J gene: TRBJ2-5; CDR3 protein: CASSPQETQYF; CDR3 DNA: TGTGCCAGCAGCCCTCAAGAGACCCAGTACTTC
clone size: .; V gene: TRBV9; D gene: TRBD2; J gene: TRBJ2-5; CDR3 protein: CASSPPSAGGTETQYF; CDR3 DNA: TGTGCCAGCAGCCCACCATCGGCGGGAGGGACCGAGACCCAGTACTTC
clone size: .; V gene: TRBV10-3; D gene: .; J gene: TRBJ1-1; CDR3 protein: CAISESGIPGNTEAFF; CDR3 DNA: TGTGCCATCAGTGAGTCGGGGATACCCGGGAACACTGAAGCTTTCTTT
clone size: .; V gene: TRBV6-5; D gene: .; J gene: TRBJ2-7; CDR3 protein: CASRKAHEQYF; CDR3 DNA: TGTGCCAGCAGGAAGGCCCACGAGCAGTACTTC
clone size: .; V gene: TRBV9; D gene: .; J gene: TRBJ2-2; CDR3 protein: CASSVDGDYTGELFF; CDR3 DNA: TGTGCCAGCAGCGTGGATGGGGACTACACCGGGGAGCTGTTTTTT
clone size: .; V gene: TRBV9; D gene: .; J gene: TRBJ2-1; CDR3 protein: CASSPTPGVAYNEQFF; CDR3 DNA: TGTGCCAGCAGCCCTACCCCGGGAGTGGCGTACAATGAGCAGTTCTTC
clone size: .; V gene: TRBV4-2; D gene: TRBD2; J gene: TRBJ2-7; CDR3 protein: CASSQDQIAGEQYF; CDR3 DNA: TGTGCCAGCAGCCAAGATCAGATAGCGGGGGAGCAGTACTTC
clone size: .; V gene: TRBV18; D gene: .; J gene: TRBJ1-6; CDR3 protein: CASSPSFNSPLHF; CDR3 DNA: TGTGCCAGCTCACCCTCTTTTAATTCACCCCTCCACTTT
clone size: .; V gene: TRBV5-1; D gene: .; J gene: TRBJ2-7; CDR3 protein: CASSAHPQGIEQYF; CDR3 DNA: TGCGCCAGCAGCGCCCACCCCCAGGGGATCGAGCAGTACTTC
clone size: .; V gene: TRBV5-3; D gene: .; J gene: TRBJ2-7; CDR3 protein: CARSAGCYEQYF; CDR3 DNA: TGTGCCAGAAGCGCGGGCTGCTACGAGCAGTACTTC
clone size: .; V gene: TRBV6-5; D gene: .; J gene: TRBJ1-2; CDR3 protein: CASSWDNYGYTF; CDR3 DNA: TGTGCCAGCAGCTGGGACAACTATGGCTACACCTTC
clone size: .; V gene: TRBV11-3; D gene: .; J gene: TRBJ2-2; CDR3 protein: CASRANTGELFF; CDR3 DNA: TGTGCCAGCAGAGCGAACACCGGGGAGCTGTTTTTT
clone size: .; V gene: TRBV19; D gene: .; J gene: TRBJ2-7; CDR3 protein: CASSFGHEQYF; CDR3 DNA: TGTGCCAGTAGTTTCGGCCACGAGCAGTACTTC